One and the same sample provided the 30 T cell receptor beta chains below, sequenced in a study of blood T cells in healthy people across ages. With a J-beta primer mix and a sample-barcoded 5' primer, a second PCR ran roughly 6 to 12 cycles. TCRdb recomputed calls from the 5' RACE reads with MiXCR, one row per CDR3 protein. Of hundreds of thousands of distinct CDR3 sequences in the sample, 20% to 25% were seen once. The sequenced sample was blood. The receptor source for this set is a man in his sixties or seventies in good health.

Written as DNA, the CDR3 is TGTGCCAGCTCCCCAGGGAGGGGGACCTACAATGAGCAGTTCTTC. Amino acid sequence: CASSPGRGTYNEQFF. V gene TRBV18 combines with J gene TRBJ2-1, with a tentative D call TRBD2 (7 bases). This CDR3 has 15 residues. The V gene's germline CDR1 is KGHSH and CDR2 LQKENI. The V and J ends lost 6 bases and 2 bases respectively, with 14 bases between them.

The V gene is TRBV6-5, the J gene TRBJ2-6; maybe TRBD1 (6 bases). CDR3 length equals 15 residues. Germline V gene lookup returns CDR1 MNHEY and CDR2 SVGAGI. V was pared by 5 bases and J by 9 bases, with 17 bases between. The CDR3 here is CASSLPGRQVNVLTF. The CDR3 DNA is TGTGCCAGCAGTCTACCAGGGAGACAGGTCAACGTCCTGACTTTC.

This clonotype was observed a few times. The CDR3, as DNA: TGCAGTGCAAGACAGGACACAAGCTCCTACGAGCAGTACTTC. It codes for CSARQDTSSYEQYF. The rearrangement uses TRBV20-1 and TRBJ2-7; possible D gene TRBD1, 6 bases. The CDR3 totals 14 residues. The V end lost 6 bases, the J end lost 0 bases, and 15 bases lay between the germline ends. Germline V gene lookup returns CDR1 DFQATT and CDR2 SNEGSKA (reference sequence).

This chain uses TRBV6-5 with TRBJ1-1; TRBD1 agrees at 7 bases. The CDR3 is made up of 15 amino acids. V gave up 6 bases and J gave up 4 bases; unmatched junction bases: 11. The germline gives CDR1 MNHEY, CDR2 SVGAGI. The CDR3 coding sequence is TGTGCCAGCAGGACCGCGAGGGGGCAATTCACTGAAGCTTTCTTT. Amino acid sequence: CASRTARGQFTEAFF.

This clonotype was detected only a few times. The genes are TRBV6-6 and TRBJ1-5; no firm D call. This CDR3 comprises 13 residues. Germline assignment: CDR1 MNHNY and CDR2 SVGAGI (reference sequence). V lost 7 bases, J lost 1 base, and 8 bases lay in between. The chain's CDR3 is CASTLTSNQPQHF. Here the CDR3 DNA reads TGTGCCAGCACTTTGACGAGCAATCAGCCCCAGCATTTT.

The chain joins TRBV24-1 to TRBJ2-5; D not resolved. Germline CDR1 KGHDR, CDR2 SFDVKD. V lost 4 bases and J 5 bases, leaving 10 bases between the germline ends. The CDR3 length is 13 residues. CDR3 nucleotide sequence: TGTGCCACCAGTGAAGAAGTTAGGGAGACCCAGTACTTC. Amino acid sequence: CATSEEVRETQYF.

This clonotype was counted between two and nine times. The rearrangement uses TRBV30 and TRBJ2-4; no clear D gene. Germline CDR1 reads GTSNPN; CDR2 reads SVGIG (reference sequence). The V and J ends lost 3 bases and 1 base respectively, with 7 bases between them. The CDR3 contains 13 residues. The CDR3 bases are TGTGCCTGGAGAGAAGGGGCCAAAAACATTCAGTACTTC. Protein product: CAWREGAKNIQYF.

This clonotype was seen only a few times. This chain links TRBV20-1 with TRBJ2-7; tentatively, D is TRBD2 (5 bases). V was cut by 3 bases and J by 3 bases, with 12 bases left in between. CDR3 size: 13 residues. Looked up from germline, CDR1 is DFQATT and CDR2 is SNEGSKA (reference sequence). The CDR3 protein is CSASKLAYYEQYF. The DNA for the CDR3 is TGCAGTGCTAGCAAATTAGCGTACTACGAGCAGTACTTC.

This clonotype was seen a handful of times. CDR3 sequence: CASSRQGSNEKLFF. The CDR3 DNA sequence: TGTGCCAGCAGCCGACAGGGTTCTAATGAAAAACTGTTTTTT. J is TRBJ1-4 and V is TRBV5-5, with 7 bases identical to TRBD1. CDR3 length equals 14 residues. Germline V gives CDR1 SGHKS, CDR2 YYEKEE (reference sequence). After removal of 4 bases from V and 3 bases from J, the junction contained 3 bases not matched to a gene.

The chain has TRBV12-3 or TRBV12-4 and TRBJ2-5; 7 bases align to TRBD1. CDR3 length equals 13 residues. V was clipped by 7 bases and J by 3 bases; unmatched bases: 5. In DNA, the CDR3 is TGTGCCAGCAACCAGGGGGAAAAAGAGACCCAGTACTTC. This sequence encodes CASNQGEKETQYF.

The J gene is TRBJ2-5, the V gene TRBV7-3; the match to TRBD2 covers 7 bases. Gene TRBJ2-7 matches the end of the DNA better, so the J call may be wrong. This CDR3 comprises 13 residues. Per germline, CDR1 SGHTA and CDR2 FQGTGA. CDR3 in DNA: TGTGCCAGCAGCCGGACCTTAGCGGGCGAGCAGTACTTC. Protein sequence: CASSRTLAGEQYF.

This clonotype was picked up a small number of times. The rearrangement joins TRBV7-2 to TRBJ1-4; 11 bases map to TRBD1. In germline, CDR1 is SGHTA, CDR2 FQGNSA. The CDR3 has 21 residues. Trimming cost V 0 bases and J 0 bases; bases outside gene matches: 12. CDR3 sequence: CASSLAPPGTGGFTTNEKLFF. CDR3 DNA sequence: TGTGCCAGCAGCTTAGCCCCACCCGGGACAGGGGGATTCACAACTAATGAAAAACTGTTTTTT.

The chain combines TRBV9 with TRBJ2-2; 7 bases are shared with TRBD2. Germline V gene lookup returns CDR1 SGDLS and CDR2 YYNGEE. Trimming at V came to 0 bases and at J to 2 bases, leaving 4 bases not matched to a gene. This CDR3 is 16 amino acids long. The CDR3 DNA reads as TGTGCCAGCAGCGTAGAAGCTAGCGGAAACACCGGGGAGCTGTTTTTT. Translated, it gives CASSVEASGNTGELFF. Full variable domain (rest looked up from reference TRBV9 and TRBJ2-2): DSGVTQTPKHLITATGQRVTLRCSPRSGDLSVYWYQQSLDQGLQFLIQYYNGEERAKGNILERFSAQQFPDLHSELNLSSLELGDSALYFCASSVEASGNTGELFFGEGSRLTVL.

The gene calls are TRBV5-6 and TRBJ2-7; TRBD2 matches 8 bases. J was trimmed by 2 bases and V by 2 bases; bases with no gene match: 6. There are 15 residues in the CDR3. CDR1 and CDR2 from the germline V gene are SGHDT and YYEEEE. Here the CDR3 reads CASSFGRGPTYEQYF. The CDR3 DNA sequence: TGTGCCAGCAGCTTCGGGAGGGGCCCTACCTACGAGCAGTACTTC.

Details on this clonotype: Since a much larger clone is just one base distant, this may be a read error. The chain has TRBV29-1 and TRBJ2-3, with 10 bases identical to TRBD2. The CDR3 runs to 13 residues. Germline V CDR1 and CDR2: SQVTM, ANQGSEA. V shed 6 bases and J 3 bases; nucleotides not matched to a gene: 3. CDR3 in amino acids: CSVVAGGTDTQYF. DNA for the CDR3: TGCAGCGTCGTAGCGGGAGGTACAGATACGCAGTATTTT.

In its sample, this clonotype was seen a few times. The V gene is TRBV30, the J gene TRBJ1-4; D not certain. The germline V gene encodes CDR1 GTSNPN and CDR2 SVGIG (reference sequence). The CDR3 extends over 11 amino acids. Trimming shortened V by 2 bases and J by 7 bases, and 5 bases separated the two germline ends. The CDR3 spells CAWSYSEKLFF. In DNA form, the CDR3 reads TGTGCCTGGAGTTACAGTGAAAAACTGTTTTTT.

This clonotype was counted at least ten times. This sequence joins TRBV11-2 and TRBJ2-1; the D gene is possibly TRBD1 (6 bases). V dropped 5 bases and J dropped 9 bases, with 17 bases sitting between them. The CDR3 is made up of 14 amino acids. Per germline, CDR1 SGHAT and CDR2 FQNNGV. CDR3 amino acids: CASSPGNRGTEQFF. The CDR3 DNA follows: TGTGCCAGCAGCCCAGGAAATAGGGGGACTGAGCAGTTCTTC.

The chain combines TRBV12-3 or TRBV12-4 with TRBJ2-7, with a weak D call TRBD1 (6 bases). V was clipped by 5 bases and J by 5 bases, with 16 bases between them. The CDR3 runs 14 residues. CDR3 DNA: TGTGCCAGCAGTCTACAGGGAGAGGGGAACGAGCAGTACTTC. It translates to CASSLQGEGNEQYF.

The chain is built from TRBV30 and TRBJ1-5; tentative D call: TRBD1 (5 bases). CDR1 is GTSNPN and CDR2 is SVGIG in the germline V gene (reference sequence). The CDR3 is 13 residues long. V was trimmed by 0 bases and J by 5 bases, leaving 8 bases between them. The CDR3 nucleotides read TGTGCCTGGAGTGTGGGACCTTATCAGCCCCAGCATTTT. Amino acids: CAWSVGPYQPQHF.

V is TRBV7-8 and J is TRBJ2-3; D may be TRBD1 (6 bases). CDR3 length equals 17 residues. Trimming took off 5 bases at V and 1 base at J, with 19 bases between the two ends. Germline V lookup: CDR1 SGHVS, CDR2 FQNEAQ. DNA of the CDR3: TGTGCCAGCAGCCAACTCGACAGGCGGCGGGGCACAGATACGCAGTATTTT. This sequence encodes CASSQLDRRRGTDTQYF.

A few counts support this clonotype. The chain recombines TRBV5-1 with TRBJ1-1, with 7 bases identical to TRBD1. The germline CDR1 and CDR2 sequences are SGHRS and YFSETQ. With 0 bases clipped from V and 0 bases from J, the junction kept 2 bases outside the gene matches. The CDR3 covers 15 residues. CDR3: CASSLDGTVNTEAFF. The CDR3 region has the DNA TGCGCCAGCAGCTTGGATGGGACAGTGAACACTGAAGCTTTCTTT.

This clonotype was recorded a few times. The CDR3 sequence: CASSDSFSGKYNEQFF. The CDR3 DNA reads TGTGCCAGCAGTGACTCCTTCAGCGGTAAATACAATGAGCAGTTCTTC. The gene calls are TRBV6-4 and TRBJ2-5, with a tentative D call TRBD2 (5 bases). The J call may be incorrect, as the DNA end agrees better with TRBJ2-1. Looked up from germline, CDR1 is MRHNA and CDR2 is SNTAGT. The CDR3 totals 16 residues.

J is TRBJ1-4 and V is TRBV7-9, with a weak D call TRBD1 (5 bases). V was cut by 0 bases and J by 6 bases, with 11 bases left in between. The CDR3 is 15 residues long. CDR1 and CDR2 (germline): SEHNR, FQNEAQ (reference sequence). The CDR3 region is CASSLAPGGDEKLFF. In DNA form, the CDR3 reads TGTGCCAGCAGCTTAGCGCCCGGGGGTGATGAAAAACTGTTTTTT.

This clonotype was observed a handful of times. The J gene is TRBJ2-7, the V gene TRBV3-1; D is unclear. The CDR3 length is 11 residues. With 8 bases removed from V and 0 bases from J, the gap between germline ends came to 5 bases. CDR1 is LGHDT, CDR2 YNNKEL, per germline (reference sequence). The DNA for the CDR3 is TGTGCCAGCGGTGGCTCCTACGAGCAGTACTTC. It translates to CASGGSYEQYF.

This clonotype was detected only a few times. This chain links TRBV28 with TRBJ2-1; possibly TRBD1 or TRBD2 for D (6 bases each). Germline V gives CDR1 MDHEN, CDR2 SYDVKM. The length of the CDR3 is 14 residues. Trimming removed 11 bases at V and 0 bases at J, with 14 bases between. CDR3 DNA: TGTGCCGGCGAGGAGGGGGGCTCCTACAATGAGCAGTTCTTC. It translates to CAGEEGGSYNEQFF.

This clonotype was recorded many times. CDR3 loop: CASSPQDTQYF. CDR3 coding DNA: TGTGCCAGCAGCCCGCAAGATACGCAGTATTTT. The chain links TRBV5-8 to TRBJ2-3, with D unresolved. Germline CDR1 is SGHTS and CDR2 is YDEGEE. V lost 4 bases and J 5 bases, leaving 5 bases between the germline ends. This CDR3 has 11 residues.

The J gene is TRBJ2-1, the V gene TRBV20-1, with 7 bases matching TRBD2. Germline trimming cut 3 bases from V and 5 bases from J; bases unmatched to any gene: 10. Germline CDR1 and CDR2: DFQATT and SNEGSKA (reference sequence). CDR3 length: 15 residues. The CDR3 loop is CSASAGVALNNEQFF. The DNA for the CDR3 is TGCAGTGCTAGTGCGGGGGTTGCACTCAACAATGAGCAGTTCTTC.

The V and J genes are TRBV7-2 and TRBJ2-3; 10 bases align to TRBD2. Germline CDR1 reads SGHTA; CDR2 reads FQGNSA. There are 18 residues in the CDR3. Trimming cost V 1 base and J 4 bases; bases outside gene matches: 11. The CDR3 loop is CASSLEGASGSSSDTQYF. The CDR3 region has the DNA TGTGCCAGCAGCTTAGAAGGGGCTAGCGGGAGTAGCTCAGATACGCAGTATTTT.

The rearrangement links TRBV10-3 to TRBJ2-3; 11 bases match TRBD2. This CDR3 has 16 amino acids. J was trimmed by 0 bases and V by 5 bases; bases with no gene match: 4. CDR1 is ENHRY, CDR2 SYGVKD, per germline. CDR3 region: CAISLTSGVSTDTQYF. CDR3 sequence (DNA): TGTGCCATCAGTCTGACTAGCGGGGTTAGCACAGATACGCAGTATTTT.

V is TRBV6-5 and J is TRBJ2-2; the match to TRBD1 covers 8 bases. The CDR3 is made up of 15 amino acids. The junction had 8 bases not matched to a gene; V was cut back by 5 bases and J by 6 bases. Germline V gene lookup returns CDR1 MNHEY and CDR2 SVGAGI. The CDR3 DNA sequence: TGTGCCAGCAGTCCCATGGCGACAGGGGCCGGGGAGCTGTTTTTT. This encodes CASSPMATGAGELFF.